This note documents a single T cell receptor (beta chain) sequence. The CDR3 runs to 14 residues. This sample was taken from a study of tumor-infiltrating lymphocytes in primary liver carcinoma. Study as a whole: Spanning 30 to 69 years of age, the patients were men and women.

For each extraction, RNA and DNA were obtained together from around 20-30 mg of unsorted bulk tissue. cDNA specific to TCR beta was made from 450 to 500 ng of total RNA, with a constant-region primer employed for priming. Investigators got TCR beta libraries out of three nested multiplex PCR rounds, done with slightly modified ARM-PCR. The study ran its first two PCR rounds for nine to ten cycles each, using TRBV1-TRBV30 forward primers and a C-beta reverse primer. TCRdb reprocessed the multiplex PCR reads with MiXCR, giving one entry per CDR3 protein. The table lists approximately 45,000 distinct CDR3 sequences, 75% of them singletons.

This receptor was taken from a woman aged 25 to 39 with primary liver carcinoma and hepatitis B virus infection. The chain employs TRBV12-3 or TRBV12-4 and TRBJ2-7, with 7 bases lining up with TRBD1. The sequenced sample consisted of tumor-adjacent normal liver tissue. DNA of the CDR3: TGTGCCAGCAGTTTAGAGGGGGCTCTCTACGAGCAGCACGTC. Its protein is CASSLEGALYEQHV.